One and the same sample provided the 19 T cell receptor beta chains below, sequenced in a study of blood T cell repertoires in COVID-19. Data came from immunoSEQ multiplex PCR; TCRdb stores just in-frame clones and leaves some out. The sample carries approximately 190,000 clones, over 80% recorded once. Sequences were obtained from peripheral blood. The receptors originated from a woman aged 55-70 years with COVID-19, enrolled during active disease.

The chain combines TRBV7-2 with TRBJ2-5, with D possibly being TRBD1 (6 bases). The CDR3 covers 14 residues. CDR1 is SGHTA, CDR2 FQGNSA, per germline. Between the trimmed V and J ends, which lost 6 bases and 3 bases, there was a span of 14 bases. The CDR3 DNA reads TGTGCCAGCAGTTATGGACAGAATAAAGAGACCCAGTACTTC. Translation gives CASSYGQNKETQYF.

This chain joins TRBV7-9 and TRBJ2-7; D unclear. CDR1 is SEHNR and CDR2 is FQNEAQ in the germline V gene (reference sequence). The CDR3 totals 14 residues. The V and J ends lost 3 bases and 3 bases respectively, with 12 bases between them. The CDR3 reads CASSFVQPDYEQYF. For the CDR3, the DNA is TGTGCCAGCAGCTTCGTACAGCCGGACTACGAGCAGTACTTC.

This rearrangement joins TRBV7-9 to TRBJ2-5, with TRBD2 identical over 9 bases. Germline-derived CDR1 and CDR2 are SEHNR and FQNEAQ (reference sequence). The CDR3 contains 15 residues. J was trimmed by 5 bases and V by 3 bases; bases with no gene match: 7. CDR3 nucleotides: TGTGCCAGCAGCTTTGGGCTAGCGGGGAGGGAGACCCAGTACTTC. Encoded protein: CASSFGLAGRETQYF.

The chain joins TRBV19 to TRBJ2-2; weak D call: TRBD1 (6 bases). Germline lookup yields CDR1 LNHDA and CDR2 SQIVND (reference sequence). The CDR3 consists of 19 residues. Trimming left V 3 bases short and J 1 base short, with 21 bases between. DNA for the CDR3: TGTGCCAGTAGTATGATTAGGAGATCAGGGGCAGTGAACACCGGGGAGCTGTTTTTT. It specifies CASSMIRRSGAVNTGELFF.

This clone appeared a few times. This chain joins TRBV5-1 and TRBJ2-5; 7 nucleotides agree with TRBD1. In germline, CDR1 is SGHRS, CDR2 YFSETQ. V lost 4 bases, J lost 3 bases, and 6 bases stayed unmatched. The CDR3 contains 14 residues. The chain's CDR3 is CASSEGTVKETQYF. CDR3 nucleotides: TGCGCCAGCAGCGAAGGGACAGTAAAAGAGACCCAGTACTTC.

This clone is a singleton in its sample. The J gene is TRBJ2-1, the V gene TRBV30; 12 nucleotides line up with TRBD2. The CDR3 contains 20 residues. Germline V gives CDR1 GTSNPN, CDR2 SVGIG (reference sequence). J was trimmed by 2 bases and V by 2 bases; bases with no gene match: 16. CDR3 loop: CAWSIYSGLAGGPAYNEQFF. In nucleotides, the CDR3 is TGTGCCTGGAGTATTTATTCGGGGCTAGCGGGAGGGCCGGCCTACAATGAGCAGTTCTTC.

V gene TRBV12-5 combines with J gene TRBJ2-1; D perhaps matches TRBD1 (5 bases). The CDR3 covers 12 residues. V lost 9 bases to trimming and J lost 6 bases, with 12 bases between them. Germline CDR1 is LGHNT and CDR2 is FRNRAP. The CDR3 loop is CASQGFSNEQFF. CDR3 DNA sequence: TGTGCTAGCCAGGGATTCTCCAATGAGCAGTTCTTC.

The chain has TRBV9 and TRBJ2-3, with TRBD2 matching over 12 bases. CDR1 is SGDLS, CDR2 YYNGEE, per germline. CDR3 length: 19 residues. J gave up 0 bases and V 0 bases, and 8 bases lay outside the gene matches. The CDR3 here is CASSVDPTSGGTSTDTQYF. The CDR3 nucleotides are TGTGCCAGCAGCGTAGATCCGACTAGCGGGGGAACAAGCACAGATACGCAGTATTTT.

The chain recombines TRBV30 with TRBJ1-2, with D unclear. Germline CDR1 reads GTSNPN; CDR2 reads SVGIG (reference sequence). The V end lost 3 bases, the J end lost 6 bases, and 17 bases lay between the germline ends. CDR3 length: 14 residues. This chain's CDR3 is CAWSHIPSSHGYTF. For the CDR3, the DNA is TGTGCCTGGAGCCATATTCCTAGCTCCCATGGCTACACCTTC.

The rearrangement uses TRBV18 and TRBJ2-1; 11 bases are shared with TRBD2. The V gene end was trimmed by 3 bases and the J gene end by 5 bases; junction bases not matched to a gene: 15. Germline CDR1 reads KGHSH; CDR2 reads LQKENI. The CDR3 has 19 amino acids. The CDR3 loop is CASSPGLAAEPIRDNEQFF. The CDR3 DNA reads TGTGCCAGCTCACCGGGACTAGCGGCCGAGCCTATTAGGGACAATGAGCAGTTCTTC.

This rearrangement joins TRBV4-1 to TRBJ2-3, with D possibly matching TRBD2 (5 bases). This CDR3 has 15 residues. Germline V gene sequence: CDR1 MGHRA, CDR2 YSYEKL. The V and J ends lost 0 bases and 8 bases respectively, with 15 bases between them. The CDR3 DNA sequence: TGCGCCAGCAGCCAAGATCACGGCACCCGGGGTACGCAGTATTTT. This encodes CASSQDHGTRGTQYF.

CDR3 sequence (DNA): TGTGCCAGCAGCTTGACAGAAAATACGCAGTATTTT. It yields the protein CASSLTENTQYF. The gene calls are TRBV5-4 and TRBJ2-3; D gene uncertain. This CDR3 region has 12 residues. Trimming cost V 1 base and J 7 bases, with 7 bases left between them. Germline lookup yields CDR1 SGHNT and CDR2 YYREEE (reference sequence).

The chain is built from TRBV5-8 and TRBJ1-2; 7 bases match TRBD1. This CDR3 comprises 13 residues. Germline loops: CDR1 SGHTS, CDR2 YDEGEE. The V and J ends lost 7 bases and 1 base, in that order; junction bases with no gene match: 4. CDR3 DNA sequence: TGTGCCAGCTTACAGGGGATTAACTATGGCTACACCTTC. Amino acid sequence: CASLQGINYGYTF.

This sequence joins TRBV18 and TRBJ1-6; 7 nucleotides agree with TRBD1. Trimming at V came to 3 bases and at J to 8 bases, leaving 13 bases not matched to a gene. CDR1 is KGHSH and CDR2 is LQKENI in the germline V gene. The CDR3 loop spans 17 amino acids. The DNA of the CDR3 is TGTGCCAGCTCACCTGAACAACCACGGACAGGTCATTCACCCCTCCACTTT. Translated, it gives CASSPEQPRTGHSPLHF.

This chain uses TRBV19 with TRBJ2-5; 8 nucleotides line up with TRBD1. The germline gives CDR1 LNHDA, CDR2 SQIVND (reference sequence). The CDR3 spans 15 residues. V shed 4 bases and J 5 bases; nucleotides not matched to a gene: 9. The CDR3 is CASSTNRGRRETQYF. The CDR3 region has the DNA TGTGCCAGTAGTACGAACAGGGGGAGACGGGAGACCCAGTACTTC. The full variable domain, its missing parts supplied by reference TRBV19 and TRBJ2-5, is DGGITQSPKYLFRKEGQNVTLSCEQNLNHDAMYWYRQDPGQGLRLIYYSQIVNDFQKGDIAEGYSVSREKKESFPLTVTSAQKNPTAFYLCASSTNRGRRETQYFGPGTRLLVL.

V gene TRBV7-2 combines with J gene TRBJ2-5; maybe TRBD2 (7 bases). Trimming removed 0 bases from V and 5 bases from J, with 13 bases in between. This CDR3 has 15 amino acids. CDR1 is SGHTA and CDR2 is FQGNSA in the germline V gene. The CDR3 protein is CASSLAGGARETQYF. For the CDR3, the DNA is TGTGCCAGCAGCTTAGCTGGGGGGGCTCGGGAGACCCAGTACTTC.

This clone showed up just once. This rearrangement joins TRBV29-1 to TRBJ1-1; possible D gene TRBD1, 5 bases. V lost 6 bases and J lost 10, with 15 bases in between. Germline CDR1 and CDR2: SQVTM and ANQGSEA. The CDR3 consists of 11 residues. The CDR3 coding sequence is TGCAGCGTCGCAGGGATGGAAGTAGCTTTCTTT. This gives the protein CSVAGMEVAFF.

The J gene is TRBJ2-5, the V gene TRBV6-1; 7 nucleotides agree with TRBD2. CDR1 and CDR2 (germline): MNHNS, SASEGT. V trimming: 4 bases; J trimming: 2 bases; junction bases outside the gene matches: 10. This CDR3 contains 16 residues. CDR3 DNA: TGTGCCAGCAGTGGTGGGAGGGCTTTGATACAAGAGACCCAGTACTTC. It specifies CASSGGRALIQETQYF.

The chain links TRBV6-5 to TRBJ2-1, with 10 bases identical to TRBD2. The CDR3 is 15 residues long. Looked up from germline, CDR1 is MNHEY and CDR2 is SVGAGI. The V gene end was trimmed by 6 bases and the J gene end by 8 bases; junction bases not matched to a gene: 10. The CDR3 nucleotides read TGTGCCAGCAGCCGGACTAGCGGCTTTGGAGATGAGCAGTTCTTC. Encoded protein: CASSRTSGFGDEQFF.